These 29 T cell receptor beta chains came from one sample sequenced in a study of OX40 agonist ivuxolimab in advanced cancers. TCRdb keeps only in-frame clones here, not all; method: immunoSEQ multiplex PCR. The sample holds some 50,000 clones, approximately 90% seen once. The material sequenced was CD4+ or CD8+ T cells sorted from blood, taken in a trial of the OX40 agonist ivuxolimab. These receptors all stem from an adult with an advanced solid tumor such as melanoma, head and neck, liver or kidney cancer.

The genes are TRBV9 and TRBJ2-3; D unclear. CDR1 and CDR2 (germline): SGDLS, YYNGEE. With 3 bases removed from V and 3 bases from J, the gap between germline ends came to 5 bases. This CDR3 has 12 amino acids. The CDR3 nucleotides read TGTGCCAGCAGCGCGGAAACAGATACGCAGTATTTT. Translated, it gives CASSAETDTQYF.

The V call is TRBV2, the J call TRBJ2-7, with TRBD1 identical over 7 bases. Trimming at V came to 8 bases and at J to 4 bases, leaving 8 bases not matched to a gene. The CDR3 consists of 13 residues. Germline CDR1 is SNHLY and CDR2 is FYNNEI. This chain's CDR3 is CASSPGQSYEQYF. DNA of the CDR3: TGTGCCAGCTCCCCGGGACAGAGTTACGAGCAGTACTTC.

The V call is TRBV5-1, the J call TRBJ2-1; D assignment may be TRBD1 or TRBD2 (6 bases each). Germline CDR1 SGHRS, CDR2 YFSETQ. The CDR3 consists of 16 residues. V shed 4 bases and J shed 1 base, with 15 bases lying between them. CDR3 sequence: CASSRGGGGSYNEQFF. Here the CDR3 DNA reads TGCGCCAGCAGCCGAGGAGGGGGAGGTTCCTACAATGAGCAGTTCTTC. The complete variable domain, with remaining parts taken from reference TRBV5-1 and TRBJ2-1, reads KAGVTQTPRYLIKTRGQQVTLSCSPISGHRSVSWYQQTPGQGLQFLFEYFSETQRNKGNFPGRFSGRQFSNSRSEMNVSTLELGDSALYLCASSRGGGGSYNEQFFGPGTRLTVL.

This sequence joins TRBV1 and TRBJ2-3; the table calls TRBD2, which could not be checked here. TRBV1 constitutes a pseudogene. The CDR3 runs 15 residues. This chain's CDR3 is CTRTGTSGHADTQYF. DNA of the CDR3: TGCACCAGAACAGGGACTAGCGGCCATGCAGATACGCAGTATTTT.

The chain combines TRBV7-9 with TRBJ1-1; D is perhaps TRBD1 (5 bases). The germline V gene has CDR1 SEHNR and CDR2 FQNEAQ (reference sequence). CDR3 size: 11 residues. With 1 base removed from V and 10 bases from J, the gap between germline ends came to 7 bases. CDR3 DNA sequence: TGTGCCAGCAGCTTAGTCGGGGGAGCTTTCTTT. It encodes CASSLVGGAFF.

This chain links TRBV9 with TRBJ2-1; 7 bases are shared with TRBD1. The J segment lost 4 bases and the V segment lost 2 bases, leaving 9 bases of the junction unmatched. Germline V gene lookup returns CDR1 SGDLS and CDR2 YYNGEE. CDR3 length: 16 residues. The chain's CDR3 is CASSVTGKAVYNEQFF. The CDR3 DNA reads TGTGCCAGCAGCGTGACAGGGAAAGCGGTTTACAATGAGCAGTTCTTC.

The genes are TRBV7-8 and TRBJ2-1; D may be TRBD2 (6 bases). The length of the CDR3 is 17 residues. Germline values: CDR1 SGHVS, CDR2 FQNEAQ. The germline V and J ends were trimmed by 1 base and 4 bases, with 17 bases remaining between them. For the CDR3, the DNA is TGTGCCAGCAGCTTAGGCTGGCCTAGGCGGGATTACAATGAGCAGTTCTTC. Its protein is CASSLGWPRRDYNEQFF.

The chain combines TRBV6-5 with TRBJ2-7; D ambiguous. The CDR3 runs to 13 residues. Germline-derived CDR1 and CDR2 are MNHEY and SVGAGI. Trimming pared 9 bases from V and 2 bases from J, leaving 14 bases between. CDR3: CARTVRVPYEQYF. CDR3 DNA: TGTGCCAGGACGGTCCGGGTCCCCTACGAGCAGTACTTC.

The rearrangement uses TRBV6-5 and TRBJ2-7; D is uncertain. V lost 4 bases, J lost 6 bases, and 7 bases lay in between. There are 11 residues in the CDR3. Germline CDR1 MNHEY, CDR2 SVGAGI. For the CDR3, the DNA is TGTGCCAGCAGTTCCCAGGTCGAGCAGTACTTC. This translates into CASSSQVEQYF.

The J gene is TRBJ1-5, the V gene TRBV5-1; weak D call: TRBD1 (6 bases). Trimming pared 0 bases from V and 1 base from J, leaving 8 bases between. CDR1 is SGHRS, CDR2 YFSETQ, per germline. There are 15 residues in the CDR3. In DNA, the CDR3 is TGCGCCAGCAGCTTGGTGGGGGCGAGCAATCAGCCCCAGCATTTT. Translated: CASSLVGASNQPQHF.

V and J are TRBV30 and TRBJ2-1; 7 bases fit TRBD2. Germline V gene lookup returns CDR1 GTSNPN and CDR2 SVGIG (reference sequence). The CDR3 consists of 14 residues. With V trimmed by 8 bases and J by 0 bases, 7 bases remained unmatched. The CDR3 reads CAGGSASSYNEQFF. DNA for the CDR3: TGTGCCGGCGGGAGCGCGAGCTCCTACAATGAGCAGTTCTTC.

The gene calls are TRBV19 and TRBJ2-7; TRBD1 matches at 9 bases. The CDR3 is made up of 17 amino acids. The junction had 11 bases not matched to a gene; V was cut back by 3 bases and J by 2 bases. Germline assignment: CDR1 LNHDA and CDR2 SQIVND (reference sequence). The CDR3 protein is CASSIASGDRAPYEQYF. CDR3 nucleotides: TGTGCCAGTAGTATTGCTAGTGGGGACAGGGCCCCCTACGAGCAGTACTTC.

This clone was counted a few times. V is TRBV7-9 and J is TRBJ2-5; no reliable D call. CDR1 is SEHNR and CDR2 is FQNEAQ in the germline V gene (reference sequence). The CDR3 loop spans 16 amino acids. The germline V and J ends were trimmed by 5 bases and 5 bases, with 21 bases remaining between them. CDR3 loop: CASSPEGRSVGETQYF. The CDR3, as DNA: TGTGCCAGCAGCCCAGAAGGTCGCTCCGTGGGGGAGACCCAGTACTTC.

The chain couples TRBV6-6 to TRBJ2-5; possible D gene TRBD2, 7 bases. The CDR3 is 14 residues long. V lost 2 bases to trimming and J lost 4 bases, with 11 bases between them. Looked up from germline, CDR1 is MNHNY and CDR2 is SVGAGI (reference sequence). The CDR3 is CASSYVGGGETQYF. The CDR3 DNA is TGTGCCAGCAGTTACGTGGGAGGGGGAGAGACCCAGTACTTC.

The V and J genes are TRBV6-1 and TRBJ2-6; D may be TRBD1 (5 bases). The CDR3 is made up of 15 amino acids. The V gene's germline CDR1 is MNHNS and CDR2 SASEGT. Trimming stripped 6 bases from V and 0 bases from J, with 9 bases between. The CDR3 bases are TGTGCCAGCAGCAGGGATAGCTCTGGGGCCAACGTCCTGACTTTC. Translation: CASSRDSSGANVLTF.

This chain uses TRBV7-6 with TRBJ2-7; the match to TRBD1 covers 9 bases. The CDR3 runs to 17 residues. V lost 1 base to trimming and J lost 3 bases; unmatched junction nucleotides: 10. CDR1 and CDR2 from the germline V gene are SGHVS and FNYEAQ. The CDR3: CASSLVPAGTGYYEQYF. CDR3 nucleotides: TGTGCCAGCAGCTTAGTGCCTGCTGGGACAGGGTACTACGAGCAGTACTTC. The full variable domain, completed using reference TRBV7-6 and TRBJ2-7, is GAGVSQSPRYKVTKRGQDVALRCDPISGHVSLYWYRQALGQGPEFLTYFNYEAQQDKSGLPNDRFSAERPEGSISTLTIQRTEQRDSAMYRCASSLVPAGTGYYEQYFGPGTRLTVT.

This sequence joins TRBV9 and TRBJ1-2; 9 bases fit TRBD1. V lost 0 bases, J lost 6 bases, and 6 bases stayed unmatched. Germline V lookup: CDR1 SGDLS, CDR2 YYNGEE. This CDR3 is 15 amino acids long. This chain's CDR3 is CASSVGADRGDGYTF. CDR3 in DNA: TGTGCCAGCAGCGTAGGGGCGGACAGGGGAGATGGCTACACCTTC.

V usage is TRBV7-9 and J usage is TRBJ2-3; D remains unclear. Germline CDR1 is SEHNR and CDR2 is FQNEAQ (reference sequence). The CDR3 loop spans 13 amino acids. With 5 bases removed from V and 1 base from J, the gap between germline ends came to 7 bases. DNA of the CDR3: TGTGCCAGCAGCATGCCCGGCACAGATACGCAGTATTTT. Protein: CASSMPGTDTQYF.

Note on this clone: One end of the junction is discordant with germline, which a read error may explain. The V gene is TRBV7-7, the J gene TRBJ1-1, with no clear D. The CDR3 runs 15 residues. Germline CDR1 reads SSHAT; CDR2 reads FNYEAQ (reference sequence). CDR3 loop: CASSSRPHPATEAFF. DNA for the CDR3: TGTGCTAGCAGCTCCCGACCTCACCCCGCCACTGAAGCTTTCTTT.

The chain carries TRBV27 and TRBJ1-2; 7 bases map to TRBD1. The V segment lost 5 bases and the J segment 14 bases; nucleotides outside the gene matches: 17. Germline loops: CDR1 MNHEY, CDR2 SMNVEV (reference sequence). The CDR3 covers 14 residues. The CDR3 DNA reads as TGTGCCAGCAGTGCCACCTCTTCGGACAGGTTCGGGACCTTC. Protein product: CASSATSSDRFGTF.

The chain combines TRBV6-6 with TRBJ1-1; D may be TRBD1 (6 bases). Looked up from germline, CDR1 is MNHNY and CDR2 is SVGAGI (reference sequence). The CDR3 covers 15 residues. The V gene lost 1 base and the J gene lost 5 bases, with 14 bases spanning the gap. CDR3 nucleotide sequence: TGTGCCAGCAGTTACTTGCCAGGGGACGGAACTGAAGCTTTCTTT. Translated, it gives CASSYLPGDGTEAFF.

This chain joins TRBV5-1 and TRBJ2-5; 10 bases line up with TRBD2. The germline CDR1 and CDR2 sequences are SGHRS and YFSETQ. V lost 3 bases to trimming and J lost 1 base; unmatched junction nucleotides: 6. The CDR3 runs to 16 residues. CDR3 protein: CASSYQSGGVQETQYF. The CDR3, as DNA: TGCGCCAGCAGCTACCAGAGCGGGGGGGTCCAAGAGACCCAGTACTTC.

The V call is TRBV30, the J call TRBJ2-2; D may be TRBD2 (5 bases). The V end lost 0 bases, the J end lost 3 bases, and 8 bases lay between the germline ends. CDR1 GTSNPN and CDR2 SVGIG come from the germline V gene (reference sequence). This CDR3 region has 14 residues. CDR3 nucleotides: TGTGCCTGGAGTGTTCTGGGAGACACCGGGGAGCTGTTTTTT. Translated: CAWSVLGDTGELFF.

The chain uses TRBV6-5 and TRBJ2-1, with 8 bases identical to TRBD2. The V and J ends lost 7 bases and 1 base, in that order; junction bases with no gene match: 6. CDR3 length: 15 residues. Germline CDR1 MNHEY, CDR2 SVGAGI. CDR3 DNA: TGTGCCAGCACCTTAGCGGGATCGTCCTACAATGAGCAGTTCTTC. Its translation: CASTLAGSSYNEQFF.

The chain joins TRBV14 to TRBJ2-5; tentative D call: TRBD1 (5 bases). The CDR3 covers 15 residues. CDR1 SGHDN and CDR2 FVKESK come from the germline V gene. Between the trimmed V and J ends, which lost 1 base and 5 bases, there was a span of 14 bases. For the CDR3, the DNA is TGTGCCAGCAGCCAAGGACCAGGGTTGAGGGAGACCCAGTACTTC. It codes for CASSQGPGLRETQYF.

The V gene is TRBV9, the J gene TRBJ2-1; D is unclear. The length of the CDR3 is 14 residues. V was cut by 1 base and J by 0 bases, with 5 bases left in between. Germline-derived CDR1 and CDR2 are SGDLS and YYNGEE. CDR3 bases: TGTGCCAGCAGCGTAACTGACTCCTACAATGAGCAGTTCTTC. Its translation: CASSVTDSYNEQFF.

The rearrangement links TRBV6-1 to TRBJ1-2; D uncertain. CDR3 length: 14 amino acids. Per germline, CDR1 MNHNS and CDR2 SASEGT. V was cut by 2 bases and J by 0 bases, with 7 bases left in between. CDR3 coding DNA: TGTGCCAGCAGTGAACAGACGACTAACTATGGCTACACCTTC. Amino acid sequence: CASSEQTTNYGYTF.

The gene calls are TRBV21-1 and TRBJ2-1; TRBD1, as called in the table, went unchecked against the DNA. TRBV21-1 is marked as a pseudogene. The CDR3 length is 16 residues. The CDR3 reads CASSPGQAISYNEQFF. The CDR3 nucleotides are TGTGCCAGCAGCCCAGGACAGGCCATATCCTACAATGAGCAGTTCTTC.

The CDR3 bases are TGTGCCAGCAGCTTACGTAGTACGGGGGCTGAAGCTTTCTTT. Its protein is CASSLRSTGAEAFF. This chain uses TRBV5-4 with TRBJ1-1, with D possibly being TRBD1 (5 bases). Per the germline V gene, CDR1 is SGHNT and CDR2 is YYREEE (reference sequence). Trimming stripped 2 bases from V and 6 bases from J, with 14 bases between. The CDR3 length is 14 residues.